This TCR beta chain was found in a study of T cell changes during pregnancy in multiple sclerosis. This CDR3 region has 15 residues. Germline V gives CDR1 MNHNY, CDR2 SVGAGI (reference sequence). Trimming took off 4 bases at V and 4 bases at J, with 14 bases between the two ends. Using immunoSEQ multiplex PCR, the repertoire was profiled, and TCRdb retains in-frame clones only, with some absent. The table shows 30,000 to 35,000 clones, with 80% to 90% occurring only once. This rearrangement joins TRBV6-6 to TRBJ1-3; D gene unclear. The starting material was CD8+ T cells from peripheral blood mononuclear cells, obtained in the third trimester of pregnancy. This receptor was identified in a female donor with multiple sclerosis, enrolled in a pregnancy study. The CDR3 bases are TGTGCCAGCAGTTGGGAGGGTCCGGAGGGAAACACCATATATTTT. Its translation: CASSWEGPEGNTIYF.